Presented here are 27 T cell receptor beta chains from one specimen sequenced in a study of radiation and T cells in renal cell carcinoma. Time point specified: baseline pretreatment blood. Treatment here: 15 Gy SBRT to primary tumor, nephrectomy 4 weeks later. Profiling relied on immunoSEQ multiplex PCR, and the TCRdb table lists in-frame clones only, not all of them. The sample includes 130,000 to 150,000 clones, roughly 84% of them seen just once. The sample in question was blood, obtained from a patient whose treatment included radiotherapy and nephrectomy. The source is a woman in her forties or fifties with renal cell carcinoma.

V usage is TRBV9 and J usage is TRBJ2-2; 7 bases line up with TRBD1. The length of the CDR3 is 16 residues. The germline V gene encodes CDR1 SGDLS and CDR2 YYNGEE. The junction had 5 bases not matched to a gene; V was cut back by 0 bases and J by 3 bases. This CDR3 reads CASSVGGGADTGELFF. CDR3 coding DNA: TGTGCCAGCAGCGTAGGAGGGGGCGCGGACACCGGGGAGCTGTTTTTT.

Only a few counts were recorded for this clone. V gene TRBV19 combines with J gene TRBJ1-5, with a possible D match to TRBD1 (5 bases). V was pared by 1 base and J by 7 bases, with 11 bases between. This CDR3 comprises 14 residues. CDR1 is LNHDA and CDR2 is SQIVND in the germline V gene (reference sequence). CDR3 residues: CASSIVQGRQPQHF. The CDR3 DNA sequence: TGTGCCAGTAGTATAGTCCAGGGCAGGCAGCCCCAGCATTTT.

J is TRBJ1-2 and V is TRBV7-2; D ambiguous. The CDR3 consists of 11 residues. Germline V gene sequence: CDR1 SGHTA, CDR2 FQGNSA. The germline V and J ends were trimmed by 7 bases and 4 bases, with 7 bases remaining between them. CDR3 bases: TGTGCCAGCATTGTAGGCTATGGCTACACCTTC. This codes for CASIVGYGYTF.

This sequence joins TRBV6-6 and TRBJ1-1; D may be TRBD1 (5 bases). This CDR3 is 15 amino acids long. The germline gives CDR1 MNHNY, CDR2 SVGAGI (reference sequence). V was pared by 6 bases and J by 5 bases, with 19 bases between. The DNA for the CDR3 is TGTGCCAGCAGCCGCGTAGCAGGGTCGGGTACTGAAGCTTTCTTT. Translated, it gives CASSRVAGSGTEAFF.

The chain recombines TRBV7-2 with TRBJ1-1; TRBD1 matches 7 bases. With V trimmed by 0 bases and J by 5 bases, 6 bases remained unmatched. Germline loops: CDR1 SGHTA, CDR2 FQGNSA. There are 15 residues in the CDR3. The CDR3 loop is CASSLAGGSGTEAFF. As DNA, the CDR3 is TGTGCCAGCAGCTTAGCAGGGGGCTCGGGGACTGAAGCTTTCTTT.

The CDR3 DNA reads as TGTGCCAGTAGTATGGCAGGGGGGCAGCCCCAGCATTTT. It codes for CASSMAGGQPQHF. The chain has TRBV19 and TRBJ1-5; 7 bases map to TRBD1. After removal of 3 bases from V and 7 bases from J, the junction contained 3 bases not matched to a gene. CDR1 is LNHDA, CDR2 SQIVND, per germline (reference sequence). This CDR3 comprises 13 residues. Drawing the rest from reference TRBV19 and TRBJ1-5, the complete variable domain is DGGITQSPKYLFRKEGQNVTLSCEQNLNHDAMYWYRQDPGQGLRLIYYSQIVNDFQKGDIAEGYSVSREKKESFPLTVTSAQKNPTAFYLCASSMAGGQPQHFGDGTRLSIL.

The V call is TRBV15, the J call TRBJ2-1; D unresolved. Germline V gene lookup returns CDR1 LNHNV and CDR2 YYDKDF (reference sequence). This CDR3 contains 15 residues. V was shortened by 1 base and J by 9 bases, with 16 bases between the two germline ends. The CDR3 is CATSRGGSLLGEQFF. In DNA form, the CDR3 reads TGTGCCACCAGCAGAGGAGGTAGCTTATTAGGTGAGCAGTTCTTC.

This chain uses TRBV29-1 with TRBJ1-2; D is uncertain. V shed 1 base and J shed 5 bases, with 8 bases lying between them. The V gene's germline CDR1 is SQVTM and CDR2 ANQGSEA. This CDR3 is built from 12 residues. This chain's CDR3 is CSVEVGAYGYTF. CDR3 nucleotides: TGCAGCGTTGAAGTAGGAGCTTATGGCTACACCTTC.

CDR3 sequence: CASSESGGNQPQHF. CDR3 bases: TGTGCCAGCAGCGAGTCGGGGGGGAATCAGCCCCAGCATTTT. This chain uses TRBV9 with TRBJ1-5, with a possible D match to TRBD1 (5 bases). The CDR3 spans 14 residues. The V gene's germline CDR1 is SGDLS and CDR2 YYNGEE. Trimming removed 3 bases from V and 4 bases from J, with 11 bases in between.

The chain is built from TRBV5-4 and TRBJ1-2; D might be TRBD1 (5 bases). CDR1 and CDR2 from the germline V gene are SGHNT and YYREEE (reference sequence). The CDR3 has 15 amino acids. Trimming removed 3 bases at V and 0 bases at J, with 12 bases between. In DNA form, the CDR3 reads TGTGCCAGCAGCTATGGGACTCTAGCTAACTATGGCTACACCTTC. Translated, it gives CASSYGTLANYGYTF.

J is TRBJ1-3 and V is TRBV19; weak D call: TRBD1 (5 bases). This CDR3 has 15 amino acids. With 6 bases removed from V and 3 bases from J, the gap between germline ends came to 15 bases. Germline V gene lookup returns CDR1 LNHDA and CDR2 SQIVND (reference sequence). DNA of the CDR3: TGTGCCAGTAGCAGCACCAGGGAGGGTGGAAACACCATATATTTT. Translation: CASSSTREGGNTIYF.

The chain uses TRBV6-1 and TRBJ2-1, with 8 positions matching TRBD2. V was clipped by 2 bases and J by 3 bases; unmatched bases: 9. This CDR3 comprises 17 residues. CDR1 and CDR2 (germline): MNHNS, SASEGT. CDR3 sequence reads: CASSEKGRGARYNEQFF. DNA of the CDR3: TGTGCCAGCAGTGAAAAGGGGCGGGGGGCCCGCTACAATGAGCAGTTCTTC.

The J gene is TRBJ2-1, the V gene TRBV15, with 9 nucleotides matching TRBD2. The CDR3 sequence is 13 residues long. V gave up 3 bases and J gave up 8 bases; unmatched junction bases: 2. CDR1 is LNHNV and CDR2 is YYDKDF in the germline V gene (reference sequence). The CDR3 spells CATSRGTSYEQFF. CDR3 bases: TGTGCCACCAGCAGGGGGACTAGCTATGAGCAGTTCTTC.

Only a few counts were recorded for this clone. This sequence joins TRBV10-3 and TRBJ1-1; no clear D gene. CDR1 is ENHRY, CDR2 SYGVKD, per germline. The V and J ends lost 0 bases and 0 bases respectively, with 8 bases between them. This CDR3 is built from 15 residues. The CDR3 DNA reads as TGTGCCATCAGTGAGTCTGAGGACCTGAACACTGAAGCTTTCTTT. Amino acid sequence: CAISESEDLNTEAFF.

This chain links TRBV10-3 with TRBJ2-5; D call uncertain. V was pared by 0 bases and J by 5 bases, with 4 bases between. The length of the CDR3 is 12 residues. Looked up from germline, CDR1 is ENHRY and CDR2 is SYGVKD. CDR3 protein: CAISESMETQYF. The CDR3 region has the DNA TGTGCCATCAGTGAGTCAATGGAGACCCAGTACTTC.

V usage is TRBV6-1 and J usage is TRBJ1-6; 8 positions agree with TRBD1. V lost 3 bases, J lost 9 bases, and 7 bases stayed unmatched. Germline V gene lookup returns CDR1 MNHNS and CDR2 SASEGT. The CDR3 extends over 15 amino acids. The CDR3 spells CASSEADRGSSPLHF. CDR3 DNA: TGTGCCAGCAGTGAGGCCGACAGGGGTAGTTCACCCCTCCACTTT.

The chain combines TRBV7-8 with TRBJ2-7; 7 bases are shared with TRBD2. The germline gives CDR1 SGHVS, CDR2 FQNEAQ. V lost 0 bases, J lost 0 bases, and 8 bases stayed unmatched. CDR3 length: 17 residues. As DNA, the CDR3 is TGTGCCAGCAGCTTAGCCTTCGGCGGGGGAGGCTCCTACGAGCAGTACTTC. Translation: CASSLAFGGGGSYEQYF.

The chain recombines TRBV29-1 with TRBJ2-3; D may be TRBD1 or TRBD2 (6 bases each). The CDR3 contains 14 residues. Trimming pared 6 bases from V and 2 bases from J, leaving 15 bases between. Germline V gives CDR1 SQVTM, CDR2 ANQGSEA. CDR3 in amino acids: CSVTPRGPTDTQYF. The CDR3 DNA reads TGCAGCGTAACTCCCCGGGGGCCCACAGATACGCAGTATTTT.

The chain couples TRBV9 to TRBJ2-2, with D uncertain. This CDR3 has 14 amino acids. Deletions cut 4 bases from V and 0 bases from J, with 7 bases between. Germline V gives CDR1 SGDLS, CDR2 YYNGEE. CDR3 protein: CASSSRTNTGELFF. CDR3 bases: TGTGCCAGCAGCTCCAGGACGAACACCGGGGAGCTGTTTTTT.

V usage is TRBV7-2 and J usage is TRBJ1-4; D unresolved. CDR3 size: 13 residues. V dropped 3 bases and J dropped 8 bases, with 10 bases sitting between them. Germline values: CDR1 SGHTA, CDR2 FQGNSA. Written as DNA, the CDR3 is TGTGCCAGCAGCTTCTCCCTGATCGAAAAACTGTTTTTT. Translated, it gives CASSFSLIEKLFF.

V gene TRBV10-2 combines with J gene TRBJ2-3; D not certain. The CDR3 contains 12 residues. Between the trimmed V and J ends, which lost 3 bases and 0 bases, there was a span of 1 base. Germline-derived CDR1 and CDR2 are WSHSY and SAAADI. The CDR3 loop is CASSESTDTQYF. The CDR3 DNA reads TGCGCCAGCAGTGAAAGCACAGATACGCAGTATTTT.

J is TRBJ2-7 and V is TRBV6-6; 9 bases line up with TRBD1. Germline trimming cut 9 bases from V and 1 base from J; bases unmatched to any gene: 4. Germline V gives CDR1 MNHNY, CDR2 SVGAGI (reference sequence). This CDR3 is 13 amino acids long. The CDR3 loop reads CASGQGLSYEQYF. CDR3 in DNA: TGTGCCAGTGGACAGGGGCTTTCCTACGAGCAGTACTTC.

V is TRBV10-2 and J is TRBJ1-3; 9 bases map to TRBD1. J lost 6 bases, V lost 2 bases, and 5 bases had no gene match. The CDR3 totals 15 residues. From germline, CDR1 is WSHSY and CDR2 SAAADI. CDR3 sequence: CASSETGGYSNTIYF. The CDR3, as DNA: TGCGCCAGCAGTGAGACAGGGGGCTATTCAAACACCATATATTTT.

The chain joins TRBV11-2 to TRBJ2-7; 11 bases match TRBD2. Per germline, CDR1 SGHAT and CDR2 FQNNGV. V lost 4 bases to trimming and J lost 5 bases; unmatched junction nucleotides: 16. The CDR3 has 18 residues. The chain's CDR3 is CASSSLRVTGTSGHEQYF. The DNA for the CDR3 is TGTGCCAGCAGCTCTCTCAGGGTGACCGGGACTAGCGGCCACGAGCAGTACTTC. Together with reference TRBV11-2 and TRBJ2-7, the CDR3 gives the full variable domain: EAGVAQSPRYKIIEKRQSVAFWCNPISGHATLYWYQQILGQGPKLLIQFQNNGVVDDSQLPKDRFSAERLKGVDSTLKIQPAKLEDSAVYLCASSSLRVTGTSGHEQYFGPGTRLTVT.

This sequence joins TRBV10-2 and TRBJ2-1, with unresolved D. The CDR3 sequence is 12 residues long. Germline CDR1 reads WSHSY; CDR2 reads SAAADI. The ends were cut back, 3 bases at V and 7 bases at J, with 7 bases in the middle. The CDR3 loop reads CASSDKWNEQFF. As DNA, the CDR3 is TGCGCCAGCAGTGATAAGTGGAATGAGCAGTTCTTC.

The sample holds one count of this clone. The genes are TRBV9 and TRBJ2-2; 7 bases are a match to TRBD1. CDR1 is SGDLS, CDR2 YYNGEE, per germline. The CDR3 sequence is 15 residues long. Trimming removed 5 bases from V and 0 bases from J; junction bases left unmatched: 4. The DNA of the CDR3 is TGTGCCAGCAGTTCCGGGACAGCGAACACCGGGGAGCTGTTTTTT. Residues: CASSSGTANTGELFF. Looking up the rest from reference TRBV9 and TRBJ2-2 gives the full variable domain: DSGVTQTPKHLITATGQRVTLRCSPRSGDLSVYWYQQSLDQGLQFLIQYYNGEERAKGNILERFSAQQFPDLHSELNLSSLELGDSALYFCASSSGTANTGELFFGEGSRLTVL.

This clone occurred a few times. This chain joins TRBV5-1 and TRBJ2-6; 12 bases match TRBD1. Germline V gene data show CDR1 as SGHRS and CDR2 as YFSETQ. The CDR3 is made up of 18 amino acids. V lost 1 base to trimming and J lost 3 bases; unmatched junction nucleotides: 5. The CDR3 loop is CASSLLGQGARGANVLTF. The CDR3, as DNA: TGCGCCAGCAGCTTGTTGGGACAGGGGGCGCGTGGGGCCAACGTCCTGACTTTC.